A selection of T cell receptor beta chains follows, all from one sample in a study of siplizumab effects on memory and regulatory T cells. Data came from immunoSEQ multiplex PCR; TCRdb stores just in-frame clones and leaves some out. Of approximately 120,000 clones listed, 93% are singletons. Sequenced input: non-Treg CD4+ T cells sorted from blood. The receptors were gathered from a human donor in good health. Each CDR3 is given with its conserved first and last residue. The D gene is left open where the match is weak. The size of a clone is reported for some rows only, either as once, few or many, or as a class for expanded clones.

cdr3_aa	cdr3_nt	clone_size	v_call	j_call	d_call
CASSQVATSNYGYTF	TGCGCCAGCAGCCAAGTCGCGACGTCTAACTATGGCTACACCTTC	NA	TRBV7-2	TRBJ1-2	NA
CASSVGMSSYNSPLHF	TGTGCCAGCAGCGTAGGGATGAGCTCCTATAATTCACCCCTCCACTTT	NA	TRBV9	TRBJ1-6	NA
CASSLSGAGYTGELFF	TGTGCCAGCAGTTTGTCGGGGGCCGGTTACACCGGGGAGCTGTTTTTT	NA	TRBV28	TRBJ2-2	NA
CASSPGSPQETQYF	TGTGCCAGCAGCCCCGGGTCTCCCCAAGAGACCCAGTACTTC	NA	TRBV7-3	TRBJ2-5	NA
CASSQVFRDPRGGSNEQFF	TGTGCCAGCAGCCAAGTATTCCGGGACCCGCGAGGTGGGTCAAATGAGCAGTTCTTC	NA	TRBV4-2	TRBJ2-1	NA
CASTPTNTEAFF	TGTGCCAGCACCCCTACGAACACTGAAGCTTTCTTT	few	TRBV7-9	TRBJ1-1	NA
CAWSGPGQGAVSQETQYF	TGTGCCTGGAGTGGCCCAGGACAGGGGGCGGTCAGCCAAGAGACCCAGTACTTC	NA	TRBV30	TRBJ2-5	TRBD1
CASSLKVAASGGATYEQYF	TGTGCCAGCAGCTTAAAGGTGGCGGCTAGCGGGGGTGCGACCTACGAGCAGTACTTC	NA	TRBV7-3	TRBJ2-7	TRBD2
CASSLAQGGNYGYTF	TGTGCCAGCAGCTTAGCCCAGGGGGGAAACTATGGCTACACCTTC	NA	TRBV7-2	TRBJ1-2	TRBD1
CASSWGDSNQPQHF	TGCGCCAGCAGCTGGGGGGATAGCAATCAGCCCCAGCATTTT	once	TRBV5-1	TRBJ1-5	NA